Ten or more counts support the clone carrying this T cell receptor beta chain. Antigen: not known. These data originate in a study of CD8+CD57+ T cells in acquired aplastic anemia. Study-wide background: Roughly 3 ug was the average amount of DNA from sorted CD4+ and CD8+ cells.

The CDR3 spans 12 residues. Germline V gives CDR1 SQVTM, CDR2 ANQGSEA. V lost 1 base and J 2 bases, leaving 3 bases between the germline ends. Template material for TCR beta VDJ and CDR3 profiling consisted of genomic DNA. TCRdb reprocessed the reads with MiXCR, giving one entry per CDR3 protein. The profile covers approximately 130,000 distinct CDR3 sequences, with 50% to 70% appearing a single time and about 31% taken by the ten largest. Sequenced patients had shown CD8+CD57+ cell expansion by flow cytometry. Each patient carried a diagnosis of severe acquired aplastic anemia. At blood sampling, none of the patients had yet received therapy. Study-level points and caveats: Patients and controls had CD8+ Simpson's diversity values that were not significantly distinct.

The TCR was taken from a human donor with aplastic anemia. The sample taken for sequencing was sorted CD4+, CD8+, or CD8+CD57+ T cells (not recorded which) from PBMCs. The V gene is TRBV29-1, the J gene TRBJ1-3; D remains ambiguous. This chain's CDR3 is CSVEGTGNTIYF. In nucleotides, the CDR3 is TGCAGCGTTGAAGGGACTGGAAACACCATATATTTT.